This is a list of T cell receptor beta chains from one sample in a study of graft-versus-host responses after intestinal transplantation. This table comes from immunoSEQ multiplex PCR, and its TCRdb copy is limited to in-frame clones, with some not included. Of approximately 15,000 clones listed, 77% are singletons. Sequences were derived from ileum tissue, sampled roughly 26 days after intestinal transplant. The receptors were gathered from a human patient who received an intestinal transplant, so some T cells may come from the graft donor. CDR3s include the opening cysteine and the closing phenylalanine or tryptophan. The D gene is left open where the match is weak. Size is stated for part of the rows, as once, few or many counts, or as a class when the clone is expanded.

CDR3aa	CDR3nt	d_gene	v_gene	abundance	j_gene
CASTRWGQNTEAFF	TGTGCCAGTACCCGATGGGGGCAAAACACTGAAGCTTTCTTT	.	TRBV19	.	TRBJ1-1
CASGSNPGQGNTEAFF	TGTGCTAGTGGTTCAAATCCGGGACAGGGGAACACTGAAGCTTTCTTT	TRBD1	TRBV12-5	.	TRBJ1-1
CASSLSSRNTIYF	TGTGCCAGCAGCTTATCATCTAGAAACACCATATATTTT	.	TRBV11-2	.	TRBJ1-3
CASSLDRGLQAQYF	TGTGCCAGTAGTTTGGACAGGGGGCTACAAGCGCAGTATTTT	TRBD1	TRBV19	few	TRBJ2-3
CASSSDSTNTGELFF	TGTGCCAGCAGCTCGGACAGTACGAACACCGGGGAGCTGTTTTTT	.	TRBV5-6	.	TRBJ2-2
CASAGQGGTQYF	TGTGCCAGCGCGGGACAGGGCGGGACCCAGTACTTC	TRBD1	TRBV2	.	TRBJ2-5
CSVETGQFAYGYTF	TGCAGCGTTGAGACAGGGCAGTTTGCCTATGGCTACACCTTC	TRBD1	TRBV29-1	.	TRBJ1-2
CASSPGTGRFDNSPLHF	TGTGCCAGCAGCCCCGGGACAGGGAGATTTGACAATTCACCCCTCCACTTT	TRBD1	TRBV7-6	.	TRBJ1-6
CASSEGPLGAGTDTQYF	TGTGCCAGCAGTGAAGGACCCCTGGGGGCCGGCACAGATACGCAGTATTTT	.	TRBV2	once	TRBJ2-3
CASAPQGETQYF	TGTGCCAGCGCGCCCCAGGGGGAGACCCAGTACTTC	.	TRBV19	.	TRBJ2-5
CASSLYGGDGQPQHF	TGCGCCAGCAGCTTGTACGGGGGGGACGGTCAGCCCCAGCATTTT	.	TRBV5-1	.	TRBJ1-5
CASSEVLGGGQPQHF	TGTGCCAGCAGTGAGGTTCTGGGGGGGGGTCAGCCCCAGCATTTT	.	TRBV2	.	TRBJ1-5
CALGQGGLLDTEAFF	TGTGCCCTCGGACAGGGAGGCCTGTTGGACACTGAAGCTTTCTTT	TRBD1	TRBV6-1	.	TRBJ1-1
CASSLARQGRTNTGELFF	TGTGCCAGCAGCTTAGCACGCCAGGGAAGAACGAACACCGGGGAGCTGTTTTTT	.	TRBV11-2	.	TRBJ2-2
CSAGRGETQYF	TGCAGTGCGGGCAGGGGAGAGACCCAGTACTTC	.	TRBV20-1	.	TRBJ2-5
CASSVPGGNQPQHF	TGTGCCAGCAGTGTTCCCGGGGGAAATCAGCCCCAGCATTTT	.	TRBV6-1	once	TRBJ1-5
CASSWDRGTGELFF	TGTGCTAGCAGTTGGGACAGGGGTACCGGGGAGCTGTTTTTT	TRBD1	TRBV7-7	.	TRBJ2-2
CASSVGTEYQPQHF	TGTGCCAGCAGCGTAGGGACAGAATATCAGCCCCAGCATTTT	.	TRBV9	.	TRBJ1-5
CASSLGLAGNNEQFF	TGCGCCAGCAGCTTGGGGCTAGCGGGAAACAATGAGCAGTTCTTC	TRBD2	TRBV5-1	once	TRBJ2-1
CASSIRWGQGTRTTGELFF	TGTGCCAGCAGCATCCGGTGGGGACAGGGTACGCGAACGACCGGGGAGCTGTTTTTT	TRBD1	TRBV5-4	.	TRBJ2-2
CASSALMDTQYF	TGTGCCAGCAGTGCCCTTATGGATACGCAGTATTTT	.	TRBV2	.	TRBJ2-3
CASSHEQGTEQFF	TGTGCCAGCAGTCACGAACAGGGGACTGAGCAGTTCTTC	TRBD1	TRBV28	.	TRBJ2-1
CASSVDPGQGAKNIQYF	TGTGCCAGCAGCGTAGATCCCGGACAGGGCGCCAAAAACATTCAGTACTTC	TRBD1	TRBV9	.	TRBJ2-4
CASRSGTGGINQPQHF	TGTGCCAGCAGGTCCGGGACAGGGGGCATTAATCAGCCCCAGCATTTT	TRBD1	TRBV2	.	TRBJ1-5
CASSPNPQPTEAFF	TGTGCCAGCAGCCCCAACCCCCAACCGACAGAAGCTTTCTTT	.	TRBV7-3	.	TRBJ1-1
CASSRGQGETQYF	TGTGCCAGCAGCCGTGGACAGGGCGAGACCCAGTACTTC	TRBD1	TRBV7-2	few	TRBJ2-5
CASSSGQGFGSYNEQFF	TGTGCCAGCAGCTCAGGACAGGGGTTTGGCTCCTACAATGAGCAGTTCTTC	TRBD1	TRBV5-4	once	TRBJ2-1
CASSPVPARETQYF	TGTGCCAGCTCACCAGTCCCCGCTAGGGAGACCCAGTACTTC	.	TRBV18	few	TRBJ2-5
CASSSTGGRKETQYF	TGTGCCAGTAGTTCCACAGGGGGTCGAAAAGAGACCCAGTACTTC	TRBD1	TRBV19	.	TRBJ2-5
CASSQDLGLQGKITEAFF	TGTGCCAGCAGCCAAGATCTCGGACTTCAGGGGAAGATTACTGAAGCTTTCTTT	.	TRBV14	few	TRBJ1-1
CASSYLVGQGNEKLFF	TGTGCCAGCAGTTACCTGGTGGGCCAGGGGAATGAAAAACTGTTTTTT	.	TRBV6-5	.	TRBJ1-4
CASRVTGGVGNTIYF	TGTGCCAGCAGGGTTACAGGGGGCGTCGGAAACACCATATATTTT	TRBD1	TRBV6-5	few	TRBJ1-3
CASSRTNLDSSDGYTF	TGTGCCAGCAGCCGTACAAACCTAGACAGTAGTGATGGCTACACCTTC	.	TRBV7-9	once	TRBJ1-2
CASMGQLAGWDEQFF	TGTGCCAGCATGGGGCAGTTAGCAGGCTGGGATGAGCAGTTCTTC	.	TRBV7-9	.	TRBJ2-1
CASSGGQSNTEAFF	TGTGCCAGCAGTGGGGGCCAGTCGAACACTGAAGCTTTCTTT	.	TRBV6-5	.	TRBJ1-1
CATSRLPNSPLHF	TGTGCCACCAGCAGACTTCCTAATTCACCCCTCCACTTT	.	TRBV15	.	TRBJ1-6
CASSLEVAGGGQPQHF	TGTGCCAGCAGCTTGGAGGTCGCAGGGGGCGGTCAGCCCCAGCATTTT	TRBD1	TRBV5-8	.	TRBJ1-5
CATRQTTNEKLFF	TGTGCCACCCGACAGACAACTAATGAAAAACTGTTTTTT	.	TRBV2	once	TRBJ1-4
CASSSPGLHYGYTF	TGTGCCAGCAGCTCGCCGGGACTCCATTATGGCTACACCTTC	.	TRBV7-2	.	TRBJ1-2
CASSLPGQQPQHF	TGTGCCAGCAGCTTACCGGGACAGCAGCCCCAGCATTTT	TRBD1	TRBV7-8	once	TRBJ1-5
CSVGSGTPRGAFF	TGCAGCGTTGGATCGGGGACACCCAGGGGGGCTTTCTTT	TRBD1	TRBV29-1	.	TRBJ1-1
CASSYRGQVNSPLHF	TGTGCCAGCAGTTACAGGGGACAGGTCAATTCACCCCTCCACTTT	TRBD1	TRBV6-5	.	TRBJ1-6
CASSKTGNTGELFF	TGTGCCAGCAGCAAGACAGGCAACACCGGGGAGCTGTTTTTT	.	TRBV5-5	.	TRBJ2-2
CASSDQLRTERNYGYTF	TGTGCCAGCAGTGACCAGTTGAGGACAGAAAGGAACTATGGCTACACCTTC	.	TRBV2	.	TRBJ1-2
CASIGRQTERELFF	TGTGCCAGCATAGGGCGACAGACGGAAAGGGAGCTGTTTTTT	.	TRBV6-1	.	TRBJ2-2
CASSQVPGSYYGYTF	TGCGCCAGCAGCCAAGTACCAGGGTCGTACTATGGCTACACCTTC	.	TRBV4-3	.	TRBJ1-2
CASSPPTGIQFNIQYF	TGTGCCAGCTCACCACCCACAGGGATTCAATTTAACATTCAGTACTTC	.	TRBV18	.	TRBJ2-4
CASSQEDQGNTEAFF	TGCGCCAGCAGCCAAGAGGATCAGGGGAACACTGAAGCTTTCTTT	.	TRBV4-3	.	TRBJ1-1
CASRRTGLYGYTF	TGTGCCAGCAGAAGGACAGGACTATATGGCTACACCTTC	TRBD1	TRBV19	.	TRBJ1-2
CSTLDSPDTEAFF	TGCAGCACCTTAGACAGTCCTGACACTGAAGCTTTCTTT	.	TRBV29-1	.	TRBJ1-1
CASSQVGGATSPLHF	TGTGCCAGCAGCCAAGTAGGGGGAGCGACTTCACCCCTCCACTTT	.	TRBV14	few	TRBJ1-6